A single sample is the source of the 10 T cell receptor beta chains below, sequenced in a study of T cell changes during pregnancy in multiple sclerosis. TCRdb keeps only in-frame clones here, not all; method: immunoSEQ multiplex PCR. The table includes 100,000 to 110,000 clones, about 90% detected once. This sample comprised peripheral blood, obtained after pregnancy. Every receptor here comes from a female donor with multiple sclerosis, enrolled in a pregnancy study.

CDR3 protein: CASSLGRTNTGELFF. The CDR3 DNA sequence: TGTGCCAGCAGCTTGGGCAGAACGAACACCGGGGAGCTGTTTTTT. The chain has TRBV7-9 and TRBJ2-2, with D unresolved. The germline gives CDR1 SEHNR, CDR2 FQNEAQ (reference sequence). The ends were cut back, 3 bases at V and 0 bases at J, with 8 bases in the middle. There are 15 residues in the CDR3.

The CDR3 coding sequence is TGTGCCAGCAGTTCAGCCGGGACAGTCTCCAATGAGCAGTTCTTC. This translates into CASSSAGTVSNEQFF. V gene TRBV27 combines with J gene TRBJ2-1; 7 nucleotides line up with TRBD1. Unmatched junction bases numbered 9, after V lost 4 bases and J lost 6 bases. The CDR3 contains 15 residues. Germline assignment: CDR1 MNHEY and CDR2 SMNVEV (reference sequence).

V gene TRBV30 combines with J gene TRBJ1-6, with D perhaps matching TRBD1 (6 bases). The CDR3 totals 13 residues. The germline gives CDR1 GTSNPN, CDR2 SVGIG (reference sequence). The ends were cut back, 0 bases at V and 7 bases at J, with 7 bases in the middle. The DNA of the CDR3 is TGTGCCTGGAGTGTACAGGGAAATTCACCCCTCCACTTT. This sequence encodes CAWSVQGNSPLHF.

The V call is TRBV19, the J call TRBJ2-7; 7 bases are shared with TRBD2. The trim removed 5 bases at V and 3 bases at J, leaving 4 bases unmatched. Germline values: CDR1 LNHDA, CDR2 SQIVND (reference sequence). The CDR3 spans 13 residues. CDR3 region: CASSRTRDYEQYF. The CDR3 DNA is TGTGCCAGTAGTCGGACTAGGGACTACGAGCAGTACTTC.

The V call is TRBV21-1, the J call TRBJ2-7; the D segment call TRBD1 is taken from the table without a DNA check. TRBV21-1 corresponds to a pseudogene. The CDR3 runs 21 residues. In DNA form, the CDR3 reads TGTGCCAGCAGCAAATGCGGTCCAAGGAAAGGCAAACCGGGACACCGATACGAGCAGTACTTC. Its translation: CASSKCGPRKGKPGHRYEQYF.

The sample holds a few counts of this clone. J is TRBJ1-2 and V is TRBV25-1; D gene unclear. V lost 8 bases to trimming and J lost 3 bases, with 10 bases between them. CDR3 length equals 12 residues. Germline CDR1 reads MGHDK; CDR2 reads SYGVNS. The CDR3, as DNA: TGTGCCAGCTATGACAAGCACTATGGCTACACCTTC. This sequence encodes CASYDKHYGYTF.

As concerns this clone: The DNA is omitted, as the CDR3 cannot be located on it reliably, and the CDR3 follows TCRdb's listing. The chain has TRBV2 and TRBJ2-7; the table's D call TRBD1 went unverified against the DNA. Germline V gene sequence: CDR1 SNHLY, CDR2 FYNNEI. The CDR3 numbers 14 amino acids, ends counted. This CDR3 is CASILGQGDYEQYF.

This clone was seen only once. The rearrangement links TRBV2 to TRBJ1-5, with TRBD1 identical over 8 bases. The trim removed 6 bases at V and 6 bases at J, leaving 7 bases unmatched. The CDR3 totals 14 residues. Germline lookup yields CDR1 SNHLY and CDR2 FYNNEI. CDR3 bases: TGTGCCAGCAGCGGACAGGGAGGAGGTCAGCCCCAGCATTTT. Translated: CASSGQGGGQPQHF.

This chain links TRBV11-2 with TRBJ1-6, with D hard to call. V was trimmed by 0 bases and J by 5 bases, leaving 5 bases between them. Germline V CDR1 and CDR2: SGHAT, FQNNGV. This CDR3 is built from 14 residues. DNA for the CDR3: TGTGCCAGCAGCTTAGACAGGAATAATTCACCCCTCCACTTT. This translates into CASSLDRNNSPLHF.

The chain has TRBV4-3 and TRBJ1-1; D call uncertain. Looked up from germline, CDR1 is LGHNA and CDR2 is YSLEER. The CDR3 spans 13 residues. V gave up 4 bases and J gave up 7 bases, with 13 bases separating them. The CDR3 is CASSPTGSFEAFF. The CDR3 DNA follows: TGCGCCAGCAGCCCTACCGGTAGTTTTGAAGCTTTCTTT.